This passage covers 18 T cell receptor beta chains from one sample sequenced in a study of cytomegalovirus exposure and HLA in healthy donors (TCRdb year 2017). To prepare the library, the immunoSEQ multiplex PCR assay was applied. The multiplex PCR relied on a mix of 60 forward primers for TCR Vbeta segments and 13 reverse primers for TCR Jbeta segments. TCRdb took this table from immuneACCESS and kept in-frame rearrangements with V and J called. Such tables lack part of the clones; where checked against another copy, unresolved V genes explain under half of the gap, and the rest is unexplained. The sample table contains 150,000 to 200,000 clones; only one count was recorded for 70% to 80% of them. Clones ranked in the top ten supply around an eighth of the sample. The source material was PBMCs. These receptor sequences come from a woman under 40 in good health and CMV-seropositive.

This clone was detected a few times. This chain connects TRBV6-5 to TRBJ2-3; a possible D gene is TRBD1 (6 bases). V lost 6 bases and J 2 bases, leaving 15 bases between the germline ends. Germline CDR1 and CDR2: MNHEY and SVGAGI. This CDR3 is built from 15 residues. The CDR3 DNA reads TGTGCCAGCAGCTTACTGGGGGCGGACACAGATACGCAGTATTTT. Amino acids: CASSLLGADTDTQYF.

The V call is TRBV5-1, the J call TRBJ1-1; 10 bases align to TRBD1. CDR3 length: 15 residues. Per the germline V gene, CDR1 is SGHRS and CDR2 is YFSETQ. V lost 3 bases, J lost 0 bases, and 2 bases stayed unmatched. The CDR3 nucleotides read TGCGCCAGCAGCTGGGACAGGGGAATGAACACTGAAGCTTTCTTT. This encodes CASSWDRGMNTEAFF.

The V and J genes are TRBV19 and TRBJ2-1; TRBD1 aligns across 8 bases. This CDR3 is 16 amino acids long. Trimming removed 4 bases from V and 7 bases from J; junction bases left unmatched: 12. CDR1 LNHDA and CDR2 SQIVND come from the germline V gene (reference sequence). The CDR3 nucleotides are TGTGCCAGTAGTAGCGGGATAAGGACAGGGAAGAATGAGCAGTTCTTC. It translates to CASSSGIRTGKNEQFF.

This rearrangement joins TRBV14 to TRBJ2-7; tentatively, D is TRBD1 (7 bases). Trimming removed 4 bases from V and 6 bases from J, with 16 bases in between. This CDR3 contains 14 residues. Per the germline V gene, CDR1 is SGHDN and CDR2 is FVKESK. The CDR3 DNA follows: TGTGCCAGCAGCCCACGACAGGGAGGCTCCGAGCAGTACTTC. Residues: CASSPRQGGSEQYF.

This chain connects TRBV6-1 to TRBJ1-1, with 7 bases fitting TRBD1. Germline-derived CDR1 and CDR2 are MNHNS and SASEGT. J lost 5 bases, V lost 4 bases, and 7 bases had no gene match. This CDR3 comprises 14 residues. CDR3 bases: TGTGCCAGCAGTGCCGGCTACAGGGGAACTGAAGCTTTCTTT. Protein: CASSAGYRGTEAFF.

The rearrangement links TRBV30 to TRBJ2-7; TRBD2 matches 11 bases. The length of the CDR3 is 16 residues. Per the germline V gene, CDR1 is GTSNPN and CDR2 is SVGIG (reference sequence). Trimming took 1 base from V and 3 from J; bases not matched to a gene: 8. The CDR3, as DNA: TGTGCCTGGAGTGCCCTAGCGGGGGGACCCTACTACGAGCAGTACTTC. Its translation is CAWSALAGGPYYEQYF.

In this sample, this clone turned up once. V and J are TRBV29-1 and TRBJ1-1; D unclear. From germline, CDR1 is SQVTM and CDR2 ANQGSEA. The CDR3 is 12 residues long. The germline V and J ends were trimmed by 3 bases and 1 base, with 6 bases remaining between them. The CDR3 spells CSVDVANTEAFF. CDR3 nucleotides: TGCAGCGTTGACGTGGCGAACACTGAAGCTTTCTTT.

This clone has only one observation. The rearrangement links TRBV28 to TRBJ1-2; D remains unclear. CDR3 length equals 15 residues. V was trimmed by 0 bases and J by 4 bases, leaving 12 bases between them. In germline, CDR1 is MDHEN, CDR2 SYDVKM. The CDR3 coding sequence is TGTGCCAGCAGTTTATGGGGCCCCGGGGTCTATGGCTACACCTTC. It codes for CASSLWGPGVYGYTF.

The J gene is TRBJ1-2, the V gene TRBV19; 9 bases fit TRBD1. Germline assignment: CDR1 LNHDA and CDR2 SQIVND (reference sequence). This CDR3 is built from 14 residues. V gave up 6 bases and J gave up 0 bases; unmatched junction bases: 2. The CDR3 DNA reads as TGTGCCAGTAGACAGGGGGCCCCTAACTATGGCTACACCTTC. This codes for CASRQGAPNYGYTF.

This clone was detected only a few times. This sequence joins TRBV5-6 and TRBJ2-2, with 8 nucleotides matching TRBD2. With 4 bases clipped from V and 2 bases from J, the junction kept 4 bases outside the gene matches. CDR1 and CDR2 (germline): SGHDT, YYEEEE. The CDR3 sequence is 15 residues long. CDR3 region: CASSMSGGNTGELFF. The CDR3 DNA follows: TGTGCCAGCAGCATGAGCGGGGGAAACACCGGGGAGCTGTTTTTT.

CDR3 in amino acids: CASSLTLYEQYF. CDR3 DNA sequence: TGTGCCAGCAGTCTAACCCTCTACGAGCAGTACTTC. The V gene is TRBV2, the J gene TRBJ2-7; D is undetermined. Per the germline V gene, CDR1 is SNHLY and CDR2 is FYNNEI. The CDR3 runs to 12 residues. Trimming stripped 5 bases from V and 3 bases from J, with 8 bases between.

This clone was counted a few times. The gene calls are TRBV29-1 and TRBJ1-3; D unresolved. V was trimmed by 6 bases and J by 4 bases, leaving 7 bases between them. The V gene's germline CDR1 is SQVTM and CDR2 ANQGSEA. This CDR3 has 11 amino acids. The CDR3 reads CSVPNGNTIYF. Written as DNA, the CDR3 is TGCAGCGTACCTAACGGAAACACCATATATTTT.

The rearrangement uses TRBV5-4 and TRBJ1-4; no clear D. Between the trimmed V and J ends, which lost 0 bases and 5 bases, there was a span of 11 bases. CDR1 SGHNT and CDR2 YYREEE come from the germline V gene (reference sequence). The CDR3 runs to 15 residues. This CDR3 is CASSLDGGLNEKLFF. CDR3 coding DNA: TGTGCCAGCAGCTTGGATGGCGGACTCAATGAAAAACTGTTTTTT.

The chain links TRBV2 to TRBJ2-7; D might be TRBD1 (5 bases). The V end was cut by 6 bases, the J end by 4 bases, with 13 bases between. The CDR3 loop spans 13 amino acids. CDR1 is SNHLY and CDR2 is FYNNEI in the germline V gene. The CDR3 is CASRSQRTYEQYF. CDR3 nucleotide sequence: TGTGCCAGCAGATCTCAAAGGACATACGAGCAGTACTTC.

The chain is built from TRBV5-1 and TRBJ2-7; D gene ambiguous. CDR1 and CDR2 (germline): SGHRS, YFSETQ. The ends were cut back, 2 bases at V and 0 bases at J, with 6 bases in the middle. This CDR3 region has 13 residues. CDR3 amino acids: CASSFGSSYEQYF. CDR3 DNA sequence: TGCGCCAGCAGCTTCGGGTCCTCCTACGAGCAGTACTTC.

V gene TRBV7-6 combines with J gene TRBJ1-1; possibly TRBD1 for D (6 bases). This CDR3 is 14 amino acids long. Germline V gene lookup returns CDR1 SGHVS and CDR2 FNYEAQ. Trimming took off 1 base at V and 1 base at J, with 7 bases between the two ends. The DNA of the CDR3 is TGTGCCAGCAGCTTAGTGGGGGCGAACACTGAAGCTTTCTTT. Protein: CASSLVGANTEAFF.

The V and J genes are TRBV6-5 and TRBJ2-7; D perhaps matches TRBD2 (6 bases). Looked up from germline, CDR1 is MNHEY and CDR2 is SVGAGI. This CDR3 is built from 13 residues. V was shortened by 6 bases and J by 5 bases, with 14 bases between the two germline ends. Here the CDR3 reads CASSLGGVNEQYF. The CDR3 region has the DNA TGTGCCAGCAGCCTCGGGGGAGTGAACGAGCAGTACTTC.

The rearrangement uses TRBV30 and TRBJ2-1, with D possibly matching TRBD2 (5 bases). The germline CDR1 and CDR2 sequences are GTSNPN and SVGIG (reference sequence). The CDR3 runs to 13 residues. Trimming took 4 bases from V and 8 from J, leaving 15 bases between them. CDR3 protein: CAWMRARIHEQFF. CDR3 in DNA: TGTGCCTGGATGAGGGCGAGAATCCATGAGCAGTTCTTC.